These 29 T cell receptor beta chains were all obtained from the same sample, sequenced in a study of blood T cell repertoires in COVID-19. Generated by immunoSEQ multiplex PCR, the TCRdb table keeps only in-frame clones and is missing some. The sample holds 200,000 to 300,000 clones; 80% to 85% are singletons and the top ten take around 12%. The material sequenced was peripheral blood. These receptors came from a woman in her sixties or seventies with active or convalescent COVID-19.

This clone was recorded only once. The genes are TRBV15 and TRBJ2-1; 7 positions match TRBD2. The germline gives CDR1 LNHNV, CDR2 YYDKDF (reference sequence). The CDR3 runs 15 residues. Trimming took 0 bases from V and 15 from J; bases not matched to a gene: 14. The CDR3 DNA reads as TGTGCCACCAGCAGAGATGGGTCAGTTGGGGCTAGCGGGTTCTTC. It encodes CATSRDGSVGASGFF.

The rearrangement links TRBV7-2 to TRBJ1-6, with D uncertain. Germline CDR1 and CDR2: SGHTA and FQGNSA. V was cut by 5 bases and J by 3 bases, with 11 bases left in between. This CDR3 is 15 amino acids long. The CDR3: CASSARRDYNSPLHF. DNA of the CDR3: TGTGCCAGCAGCGCCCGACGGGACTATAATTCACCCCTCCACTTT.

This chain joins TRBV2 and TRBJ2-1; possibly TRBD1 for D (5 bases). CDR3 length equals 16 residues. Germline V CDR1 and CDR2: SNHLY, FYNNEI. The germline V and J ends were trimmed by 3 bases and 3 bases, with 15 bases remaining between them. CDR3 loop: CASSDFWTYDYNEQFF. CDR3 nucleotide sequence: TGTGCCAGCAGTGATTTTTGGACATACGACTACAATGAGCAGTTCTTC.

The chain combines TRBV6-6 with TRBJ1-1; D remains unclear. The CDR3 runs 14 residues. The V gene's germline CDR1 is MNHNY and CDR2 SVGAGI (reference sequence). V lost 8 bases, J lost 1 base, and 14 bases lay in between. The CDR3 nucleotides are TGTGCCAGCTGCGGCGTAGGTAGGAACACTGAAGCTTTCTTT. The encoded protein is CASCGVGRNTEAFF.

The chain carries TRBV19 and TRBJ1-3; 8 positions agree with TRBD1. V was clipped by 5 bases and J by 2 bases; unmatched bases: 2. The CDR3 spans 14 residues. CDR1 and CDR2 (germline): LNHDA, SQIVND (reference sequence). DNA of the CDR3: TGTGCCAGTAGTTCGACAGGGGCTGGAAACACCATATATTTT. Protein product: CASSSTGAGNTIYF.

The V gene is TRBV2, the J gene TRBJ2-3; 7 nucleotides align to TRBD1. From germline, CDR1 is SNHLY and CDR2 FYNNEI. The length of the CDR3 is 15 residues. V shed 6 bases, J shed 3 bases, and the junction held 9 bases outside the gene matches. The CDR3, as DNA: TGTGCCAGCAGCTCACAGGGGTTAAGTACAGATACGCAGTATTTT. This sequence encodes CASSSQGLSTDTQYF.

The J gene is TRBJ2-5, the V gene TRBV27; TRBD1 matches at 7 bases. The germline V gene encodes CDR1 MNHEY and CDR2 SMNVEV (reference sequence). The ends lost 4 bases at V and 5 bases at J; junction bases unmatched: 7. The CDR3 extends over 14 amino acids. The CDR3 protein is CASSSLQGRETQYF. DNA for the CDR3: TGTGCCAGCAGTTCCCTACAGGGGCGGGAGACCCAGTACTTC.

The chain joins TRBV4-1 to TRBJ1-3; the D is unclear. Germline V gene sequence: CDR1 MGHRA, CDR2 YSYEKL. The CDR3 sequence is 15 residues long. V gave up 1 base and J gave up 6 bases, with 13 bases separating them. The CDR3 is CASSQVDSGENTIYF. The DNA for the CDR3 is TGCGCCAGCAGCCAAGTCGACTCGGGAGAAAACACCATATATTTT.

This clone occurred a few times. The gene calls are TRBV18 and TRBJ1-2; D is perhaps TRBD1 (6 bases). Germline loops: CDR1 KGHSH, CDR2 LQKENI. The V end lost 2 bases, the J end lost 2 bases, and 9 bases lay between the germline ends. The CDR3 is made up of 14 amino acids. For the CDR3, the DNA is TGTGCCAGCTCACCATCAGGGGACAACTATGGCTACACCTTC. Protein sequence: CASSPSGDNYGYTF.

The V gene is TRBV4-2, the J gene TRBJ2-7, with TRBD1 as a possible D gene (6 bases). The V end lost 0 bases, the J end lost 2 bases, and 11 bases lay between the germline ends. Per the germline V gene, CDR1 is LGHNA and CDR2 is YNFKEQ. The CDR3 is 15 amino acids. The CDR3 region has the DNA TGTGCCAGCAGCCAAGACGGTGAGGGGGCCTACGAGCAGTACTTC. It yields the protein CASSQDGEGAYEQYF.

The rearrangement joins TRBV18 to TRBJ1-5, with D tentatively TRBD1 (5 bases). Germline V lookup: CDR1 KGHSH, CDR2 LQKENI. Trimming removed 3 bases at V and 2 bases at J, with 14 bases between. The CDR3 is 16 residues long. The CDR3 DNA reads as TGTGCCAGCTCACCGCCTGGGGGGGGAGGCAATCAGCCCCAGCATTTT. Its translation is CASSPPGGGGNQPQHF. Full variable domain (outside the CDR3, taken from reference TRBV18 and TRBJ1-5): NAGVMQNPRHLVRRRGQEARLRCSPMKGHSHVYWYRQLPEEGLKFMVYLQKENIIDESGMPKERFSAEFPKEGPSILRIQQVVRGDSAAYFCASSPPGGGGNQPQHFGDGTRLSIL.

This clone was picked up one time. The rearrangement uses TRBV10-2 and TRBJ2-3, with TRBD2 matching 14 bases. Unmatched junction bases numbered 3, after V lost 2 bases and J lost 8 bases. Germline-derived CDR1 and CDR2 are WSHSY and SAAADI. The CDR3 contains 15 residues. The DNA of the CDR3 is TGCGCCAGCAGTGAGCCGGGGACTAGCGGGGGTACGCAGTATTTT. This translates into CASSEPGTSGGTQYF.

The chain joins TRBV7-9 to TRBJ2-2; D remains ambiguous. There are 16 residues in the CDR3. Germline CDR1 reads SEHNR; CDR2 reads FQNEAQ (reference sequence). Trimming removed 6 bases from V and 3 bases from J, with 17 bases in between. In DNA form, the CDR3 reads TGTGCCAGCAGTCGCAGCGCCCGCGAATACACCGGGGAGCTGTTTTTT. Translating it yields CASSRSAREYTGELFF.

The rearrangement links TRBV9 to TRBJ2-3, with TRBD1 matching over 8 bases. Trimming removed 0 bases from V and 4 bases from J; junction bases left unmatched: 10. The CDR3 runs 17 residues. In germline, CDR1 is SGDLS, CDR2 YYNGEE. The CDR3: CASSVDPAGGASDTQYF. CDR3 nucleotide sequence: TGTGCCAGCAGCGTAGATCCCGCAGGGGGCGCCTCAGATACGCAGTATTTT.

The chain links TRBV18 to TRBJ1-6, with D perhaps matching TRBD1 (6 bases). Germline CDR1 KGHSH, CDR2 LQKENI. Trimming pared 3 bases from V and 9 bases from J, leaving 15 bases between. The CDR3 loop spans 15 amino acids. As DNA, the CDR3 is TGTGCCAGCTCACCCCGGACAGTAGATGTTTCACCCCTCCACTTT. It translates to CASSPRTVDVSPLHF.

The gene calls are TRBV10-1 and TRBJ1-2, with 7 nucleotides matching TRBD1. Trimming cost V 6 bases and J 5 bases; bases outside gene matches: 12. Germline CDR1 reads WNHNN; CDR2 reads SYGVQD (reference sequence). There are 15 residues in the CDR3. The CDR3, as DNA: TGCGCCAGCAGGATTCCCGGGACAGCTACTTATGGCTACACCTTC. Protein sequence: CASRIPGTATYGYTF.

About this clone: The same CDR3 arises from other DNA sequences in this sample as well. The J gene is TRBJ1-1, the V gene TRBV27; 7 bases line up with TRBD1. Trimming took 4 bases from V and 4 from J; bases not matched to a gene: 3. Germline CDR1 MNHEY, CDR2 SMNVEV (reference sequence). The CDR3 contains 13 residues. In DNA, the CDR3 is TGTGCCAGCAGTTCACAGGGGCGCACTGAAGCTTTCTTT. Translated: CASSSQGRTEAFF.

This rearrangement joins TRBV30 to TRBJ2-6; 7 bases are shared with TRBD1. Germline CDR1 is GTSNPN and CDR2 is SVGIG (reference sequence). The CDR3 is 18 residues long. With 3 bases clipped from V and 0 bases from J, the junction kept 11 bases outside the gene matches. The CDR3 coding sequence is TGTGCCTGGAGACCCACAGGGGAATGGAGCTCTGGGGCCAACGTCCTGACTTTC. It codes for CAWRPTGEWSSGANVLTF.

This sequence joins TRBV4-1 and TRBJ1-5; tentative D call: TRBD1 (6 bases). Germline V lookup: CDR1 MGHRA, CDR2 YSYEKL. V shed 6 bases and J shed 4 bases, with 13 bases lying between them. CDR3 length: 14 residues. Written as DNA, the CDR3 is TGCGCCAGCAGTTTCGGGGGGGCAAATCAGCCCCAGCATTTT. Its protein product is CASSFGGANQPQHF.

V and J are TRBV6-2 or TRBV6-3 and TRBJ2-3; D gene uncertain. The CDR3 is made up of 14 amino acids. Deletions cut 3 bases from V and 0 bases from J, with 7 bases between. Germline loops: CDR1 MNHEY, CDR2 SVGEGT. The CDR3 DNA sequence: TGTGCCAGCAGTTATAAAGCTAGCACAGATACGCAGTATTTT. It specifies CASSYKASTDTQYF.

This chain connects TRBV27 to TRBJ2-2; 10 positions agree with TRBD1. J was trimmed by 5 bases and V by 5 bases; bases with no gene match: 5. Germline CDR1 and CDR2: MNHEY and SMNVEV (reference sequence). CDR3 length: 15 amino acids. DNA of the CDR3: TGTGCCAGCAGTCCCAGGACAGGGGGGACCGGGGAGCTGTTTTTT. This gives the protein CASSPRTGGTGELFF.

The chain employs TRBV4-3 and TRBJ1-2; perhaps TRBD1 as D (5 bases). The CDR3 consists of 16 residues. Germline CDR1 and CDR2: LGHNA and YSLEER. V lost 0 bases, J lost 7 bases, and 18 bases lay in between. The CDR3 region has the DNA TGCGCCAGCAGCCAAGATAGGTTCAGGGAAAGGTCTGGCTACACCTTC. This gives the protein CASSQDRFRERSGYTF.

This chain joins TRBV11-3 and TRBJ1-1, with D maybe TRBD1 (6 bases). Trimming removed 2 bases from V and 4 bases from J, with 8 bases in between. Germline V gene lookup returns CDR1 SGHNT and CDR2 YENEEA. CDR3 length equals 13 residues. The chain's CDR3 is CASSLTGLTEAFF. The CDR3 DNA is TGTGCCAGCAGCTTAACAGGGCTCACTGAAGCTTTCTTT.

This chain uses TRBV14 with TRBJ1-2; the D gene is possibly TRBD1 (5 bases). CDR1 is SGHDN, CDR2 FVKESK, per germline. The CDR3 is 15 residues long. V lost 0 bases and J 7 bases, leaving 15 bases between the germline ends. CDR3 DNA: TGTGCCAGCAGCCAAGATCTGGCAGGGTCGGGTGGCTACACCTTC. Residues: CASSQDLAGSGGYTF. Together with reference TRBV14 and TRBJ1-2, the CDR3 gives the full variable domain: EAGVTQFPSHSVIEKGQTVTLRCDPISGHDNLYWYRRVMGKEIKFLLHFVKESKQDESGMPNNRFLAERTGGTYSTLKVQPAELEDSGVYFCASSQDLAGSGGYTFGSGTRLTVV.

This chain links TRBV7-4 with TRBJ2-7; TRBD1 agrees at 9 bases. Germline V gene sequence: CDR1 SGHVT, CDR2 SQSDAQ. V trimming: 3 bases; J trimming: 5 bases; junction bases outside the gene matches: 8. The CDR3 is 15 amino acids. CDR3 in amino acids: CASSLGRDRVHEQYF. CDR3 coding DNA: TGTGCCAGCAGCTTGGGCAGGGACAGGGTCCACGAGCAGTACTTC.

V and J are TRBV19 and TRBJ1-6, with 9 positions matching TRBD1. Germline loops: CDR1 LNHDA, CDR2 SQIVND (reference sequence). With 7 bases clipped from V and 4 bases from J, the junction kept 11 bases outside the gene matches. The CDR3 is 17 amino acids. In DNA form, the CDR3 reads TGTGCCAGTACCCCTACCACCGGGACAGGGTATAATTCACCCCTCCACTTT. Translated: CASTPTTGTGYNSPLHF. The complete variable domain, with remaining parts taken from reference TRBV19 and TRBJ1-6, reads DGGITQSPKYLFRKEGQNVTLSCEQNLNHDAMYWYRQDPGQGLRLIYYSQIVNDFQKGDIAEGYSVSREKKESFPLTVTSAQKNPTAFYLCASTPTTGTGYNSPLHFGNGTRLTVT.

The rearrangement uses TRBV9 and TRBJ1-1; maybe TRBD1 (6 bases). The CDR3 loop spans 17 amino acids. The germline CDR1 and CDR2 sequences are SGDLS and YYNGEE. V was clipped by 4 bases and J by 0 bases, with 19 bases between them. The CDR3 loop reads CASSLGGAEGMNTEAFF. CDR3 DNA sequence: TGTGCCAGCAGCCTGGGGGGGGCGGAGGGTATGAACACTGAAGCTTTCTTT.

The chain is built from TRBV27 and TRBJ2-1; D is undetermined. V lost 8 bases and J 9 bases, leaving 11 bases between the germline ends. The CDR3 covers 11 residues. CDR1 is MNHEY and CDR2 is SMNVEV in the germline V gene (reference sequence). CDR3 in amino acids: CASATLGEQFF. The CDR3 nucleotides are TGTGCCAGCGCGACATTAGGTGAGCAGTTCTTC.

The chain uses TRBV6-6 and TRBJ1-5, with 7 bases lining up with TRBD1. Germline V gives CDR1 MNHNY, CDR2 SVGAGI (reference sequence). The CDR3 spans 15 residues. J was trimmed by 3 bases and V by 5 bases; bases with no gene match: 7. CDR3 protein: CASSTGTAFNQPQHF. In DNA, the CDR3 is TGTGCCAGCAGTACCGGGACAGCTTTCAATCAGCCCCAGCATTTT.